A single sample is the source of the 28 T cell receptor beta chains below, sequenced in a study of blood T cell repertoires in COVID-19. Assay: immunoSEQ multiplex PCR; the TCRdb copy retains only in-frame clones and omits some. The data contain 130,000 to 150,000 clones, about 83% of them seen just once; the ten biggest clones take up 5% to 7%. Sequencing was done on a sample of PBMCs or T cells enriched from blood (not recorded which). The receptors were gathered from a woman aged 45-60 years who had been exposed to COVID-19.

V and J are TRBV7-2 and TRBJ2-3, with 9 positions matching TRBD2. The J segment lost 3 bases and the V segment lost 0 bases, leaving 4 bases of the junction unmatched. CDR3 length: 16 amino acids. Germline V CDR1 and CDR2: SGHTA, FQGNSA. CDR3 sequence reads: CASSLALLAGTDTQYF. As DNA, the CDR3 is TGTGCCAGCAGCTTAGCCCTCCTAGCGGGAACAGATACGCAGTATTTT.

CDR3 loop: CASSYTGNQPQHF. CDR3 sequence (DNA): TGTGCCAGCAGCTACACAGGGAATCAGCCCCAGCATTTT. This chain joins TRBV5-6 and TRBJ1-5; tentative D call: TRBD1 (6 bases). The CDR3 is made up of 13 amino acids. Germline V gives CDR1 SGHDT, CDR2 YYEEEE. The V gene lost 3 bases and the J gene lost 4 bases, with 8 bases spanning the gap.

This clone was counted between two and nine times. The genes are TRBV2 and TRBJ1-6; D is undetermined. CDR3 length: 15 amino acids. Germline values: CDR1 SNHLY, CDR2 FYNNEI. V lost 3 bases and J 0 bases, leaving 6 bases between the germline ends. CDR3 sequence (DNA): TGTGCCAGCAGTGATGGCAGCTCCTATAATTCACCCCTCCACTTT. It codes for CASSDGSSYNSPLHF. Looking up the rest from reference TRBV2 and TRBJ1-6 gives the full variable domain: EPEVTQTPSHQVTQMGQEVILRCVPISNHLYFYWYRQILGQKVEFLVSFYNNEISEKSEIFDDQFSVERPDGSNFTLKIRSTKLEDSAMYFCASSDGSSYNSPLHFGNGTRLTVT.

V usage is TRBV2 and J usage is TRBJ2-5, with 7 bases identical to TRBD2. The CDR3 runs 13 residues. From germline, CDR1 is SNHLY and CDR2 FYNNEI. After removal of 6 bases from V and 0 bases from J, the junction contained 1 base not matched to a gene. The CDR3 sequence: CASRTSYQETQYF. The DNA of the CDR3 is TGTGCCAGCAGGACTAGCTACCAAGAGACCCAGTACTTC. Combining the CDR3 with reference TRBV2 and TRBJ2-5 gives the whole variable domain EPEVTQTPSHQVTQMGQEVILRCVPISNHLYFYWYRQILGQKVEFLVSFYNNEISEKSEIFDDQFSVERPDGSNFTLKIRSTKLEDSAMYFCASRTSYQETQYFGPGTRLLVL.

The CDR3 sequence is CASSLPRATNEKLFF. The DNA of the CDR3 is TGTGCCAGCAGCTTACCCCGGGCAACTAATGAAAAACTGTTTTTT. The chain couples TRBV7-9 to TRBJ1-4, with D hard to call. The CDR3 spans 15 residues. V was pared by 2 bases and J by 0 bases, with 7 bases between. Germline assignment: CDR1 SEHNR and CDR2 FQNEAQ (reference sequence).

J is TRBJ1-1 and V is TRBV5-4, with D possibly being TRBD1 (5 bases). The CDR3 spans 16 residues. Germline CDR1 is SGHNT and CDR2 is YYREEE (reference sequence). The V and J ends lost 0 bases and 0 bases respectively, with 12 bases between them. This chain's CDR3 is CASSLEAGLLNTEAFF. The CDR3 region has the DNA TGTGCCAGCAGCTTGGAGGCAGGGCTATTGAACACTGAAGCTTTCTTT.

This clone came up a few times. The gene calls are TRBV27 and TRBJ1-6; D perhaps matches TRBD1 (5 bases). With 5 bases removed from V and 10 bases from J, the gap between germline ends came to 12 bases. CDR3 size: 13 residues. CDR1 and CDR2 (germline): MNHEY, SMNVEV (reference sequence). Here the CDR3 DNA reads TGTGCCAGCAGTGACAGACGTCGATCACCCCTCCACTTT. The encoded protein is CASSDRRRSPLHF.

The V gene is TRBV7-6, the J gene TRBJ2-2; D unresolved. V shed 0 bases and J shed 0 bases, with 11 bases lying between them. Germline V lookup: CDR1 SGHVS, CDR2 FNYEAQ. The CDR3 extends over 17 amino acids. CDR3 in DNA: TGTGCCAGCAGCTTAGCCGTCGAGCGAGCGAACACCGGGGAGCTGTTTTTT. Its translation is CASSLAVERANTGELFF. Full variable domain (rest looked up from reference TRBV7-6 and TRBJ2-2): GAGVSQSPRYKVTKRGQDVALRCDPISGHVSLYWYRQALGQGPEFLTYFNYEAQQDKSGLPNDRFSAERPEGSISTLTIQRTEQRDSAMYRCASSLAVERANTGELFFGEGSRLTVL.

This clone was seen once. The V call is TRBV5-1, the J call TRBJ2-7; TRBD2 might be the D (7 bases). CDR3 length equals 15 residues. The V end was cut by 5 bases, the J end by 2 bases, with 17 bases between. Per the germline V gene, CDR1 is SGHRS and CDR2 is YFSETQ. CDR3 amino acids: CASSALGGPPYEQYF. The CDR3, as DNA: TGCGCCAGCAGTGCTTTGGGGGGGCCTCCCTACGAGCAGTACTTC.

The chain couples TRBV30 to TRBJ2-1; 10 bases are shared with TRBD2. Losses at the gene ends were 2 bases for V and 1 base for J; bases not matched to a gene: 11. This CDR3 contains 18 residues. CDR1 and CDR2 (germline): GTSNPN, SVGIG (reference sequence). The DNA of the CDR3 is TGTGCCTGGAGTCCCCTAGCGGGAGTGGGCCTATCCTACAATGAGCAGTTCTTC. Translation: CAWSPLAGVGLSYNEQFF.

The chain links TRBV15 to TRBJ2-7; 7 nucleotides line up with TRBD1. After removal of 5 bases from V and 2 bases from J, the junction contained 12 bases not matched to a gene. CDR3 length: 16 residues. From germline, CDR1 is LNHNV and CDR2 YYDKDF (reference sequence). CDR3: CATSSPDRERPYEQYF. The DNA for the CDR3 is TGTGCCACCAGCTCCCCCGACAGGGAGCGGCCCTACGAGCAGTACTTC.

V is TRBV3-1 (or the pseudogene TRBV3-2) and J is TRBJ2-5, with TRBD1 matching over 7 bases. The germline gives CDR1 LGHDT, CDR2 YNNKEL (reference sequence). Losses at the gene ends were 8 bases for V and 4 bases for J; bases not matched to a gene: 13. This CDR3 has 15 residues. The CDR3 spells CASERSGGFVETQYF. The DNA of the CDR3 is TGTGCCAGCGAGCGTTCAGGGGGTTTCGTAGAGACCCAGTACTTC.

The CDR3 protein is CASSRTGGVGPQETQYF. As DNA, the CDR3 is TGTGCCAGCAGCAGGACAGGGGGCGTAGGTCCCCAAGAGACCCAGTACTTC. This rearrangement joins TRBV7-9 to TRBJ2-5; 11 nucleotides align to TRBD1. Germline CDR1 is SEHNR and CDR2 is FQNEAQ (reference sequence). The CDR3 is 17 amino acids. V shed 5 bases, J shed 1 base, and the junction held 9 bases outside the gene matches.

The chain uses TRBV11-2 and TRBJ2-5, with D possibly matching TRBD2 (5 bases). The CDR3 has 15 amino acids. Trimming cost V 0 bases and J 4 bases, with 12 bases left between them. Germline-derived CDR1 and CDR2 are SGHAT and FQNNGV. In nucleotides, the CDR3 is TGTGCCAGCAGCTTAGAGTGGAGGAGAGGAGAGACCCAGTACTTC. This encodes CASSLEWRRGETQYF.

The chain carries TRBV10-2 and TRBJ2-4, with 10 positions matching TRBD2. The junction had 4 bases not matched to a gene; V was cut back by 6 bases and J by 2 bases. Germline V gene sequence: CDR1 WSHSY, CDR2 SAAADI. CDR3 length: 15 residues. CDR3 DNA: TGCGCCAGCAGGGTAGCGGGGGGACCCAAAAACATTCAGTACTTC. Translated, it gives CASRVAGGPKNIQYF.

The J gene is TRBJ1-2, the V gene TRBV11-2, with 9 bases identical to TRBD1. Germline V gene sequence: CDR1 SGHAT, CDR2 FQNNGV. Unmatched junction bases numbered 4, after V lost 5 bases and J lost 0 bases. This CDR3 has 15 amino acids. This chain's CDR3 is CASSHRDRANYGYTF. The CDR3, as DNA: TGTGCCAGCAGCCACCGGGACAGGGCTAACTATGGCTACACCTTC.

The chain links TRBV19 to TRBJ1-4, with D maybe TRBD1 (5 bases). CDR1 and CDR2 (germline): LNHDA, SQIVND (reference sequence). V was clipped by 3 bases and J by 0 bases, with 17 bases between them. CDR3 length: 18 amino acids. The CDR3 region has the DNA TGTGCCAGTAGTATTGACGGGGGATGGATCGCAACTAATGAAAAACTGTTTTTT. It encodes CASSIDGGWIATNEKLFF.

This chain connects TRBV27 to TRBJ1-5; D ambiguous. The CDR3 covers 13 residues. V was cut by 10 bases and J by 0 bases, with 10 bases left in between. CDR1 MNHEY and CDR2 SMNVEV come from the germline V gene (reference sequence). CDR3 bases: TGTGCCACGGCGGTTGATAGCAATCAGCCCCAGCATTTT. This codes for CATAVDSNQPQHF.

J is TRBJ2-2 and V is TRBV11-2; D gene unclear. The CDR3 covers 15 residues. Trimming removed 3 bases at V and 2 bases at J, with 10 bases between. In germline, CDR1 is SGHAT, CDR2 FQNNGV. In DNA, the CDR3 is TGTGCCAGCAGCTTTCTAGGCAGAAACACCGGGGAGCTGTTTTTT. Its translation is CASSFLGRNTGELFF.

This chain links TRBV6-5 with TRBJ1-1, with D possibly matching TRBD1 (5 bases). Germline V gene sequence: CDR1 MNHEY, CDR2 SVGAGI. CDR3 size: 14 residues. V shed 6 bases and J shed 4 bases, with 15 bases lying between them. CDR3: CASRSGGTFTEAFF. For the CDR3, the DNA is TGTGCCAGCAGAAGCGGGGGGACGTTCACTGAAGCTTTCTTT.

The genes are TRBV2 and TRBJ1-3, with 10 nucleotides matching TRBD1. CDR3 length equals 12 residues. CDR1 is SNHLY, CDR2 FYNNEI, per germline. J was trimmed by 4 bases and V by 11 bases; bases with no gene match: 2. CDR3 region: CAWDRGGNTIYF. CDR3 DNA sequence: TGTGCCTGGGACAGGGGCGGAAACACCATATATTTT.

The rearrangement uses TRBV3-1 (or the pseudogene TRBV3-2) and TRBJ2-4; weak D call: TRBD1 (5 bases). CDR1 LGHDT and CDR2 YNNKEL come from the germline V gene (reference sequence). V lost 0 bases and J 2 bases, leaving 11 bases between the germline ends. This CDR3 has 16 residues. CDR3 coding DNA: TGTGCCAGCAGCCAAGAAGGCAGGGCCACCAAAAACATTCAGTACTTC. Its translation is CASSQEGRATKNIQYF.

The table lists this clone with a count of one. The rearrangement joins TRBV5-4 to TRBJ1-1, with no clear D. CDR3 length: 13 amino acids. The germline V gene has CDR1 SGHNT and CDR2 YYREEE (reference sequence). V shed 2 bases and J shed 5 bases, with 10 bases lying between them. CDR3 nucleotide sequence: TGTGCCAGCAGCTTAATTGGAGGGACTGAAGCTTTCTTT. Protein product: CASSLIGGTEAFF. Supplemented by reference TRBV5-4 and TRBJ1-1, the full variable domain reads ETGVTQSPTHLIKTRGQQVTLRCSSQSGHNTVSWYQQALGQGPQFIFQYYREEENGRGNFPPRFSGLQFPNYSSELNVNALELDDSALYLCASSLIGGTEAFFGQGTRLTVV.

The chain is built from TRBV28 and TRBJ2-5; 8 bases line up with TRBD2. The CDR3 length is 15 residues. With V trimmed by 5 bases and J by 5 bases, 10 bases remained unmatched. Germline values: CDR1 MDHEN, CDR2 SYDVKM. The CDR3 DNA reads TGTGCCAGCAGTCACCAGGCGGGGGGCGGGGAGACCCAGTACTTC. As protein: CASSHQAGGGETQYF.

This clone was seen a handful of times. Other DNA sequences in this sample translate to the same CDR3. This chain connects TRBV6-5 to TRBJ1-2, with 8 bases identical to TRBD1. The ends lost 6 bases at V and 4 bases at J; junction bases unmatched: 4. CDR1 and CDR2 (germline): MNHEY, SVGAGI. CDR3 length: 13 residues. The CDR3 loop is CASRTGTGYGYTF. The CDR3 nucleotides are TGTGCCAGCAGAACCGGGACAGGCTATGGCTACACCTTC.

This rearrangement joins TRBV4-3 to TRBJ2-3; D is perhaps TRBD1 (6 bases). The V end was cut by 4 bases, the J end by 6 bases, with 14 bases between. Looked up from germline, CDR1 is LGHNA and CDR2 is YSLEER. The CDR3 contains 14 residues. CDR3 sequence reads: CASSPGVGADTQYF. In nucleotides, the CDR3 is TGCGCCAGCAGCCCTGGTGTGGGGGCGGATACGCAGTATTTT.

This sequence joins TRBV27 and TRBJ2-3; D unresolved. Trimming cost V 3 bases and J 2 bases, with 6 bases left between them. This CDR3 has 13 amino acids. Germline CDR1 MNHEY, CDR2 SMNVEV (reference sequence). The DNA of the CDR3 is TGTGCCAGCAGTTTCACGGTCACAGATACGCAGTATTTT. It codes for CASSFTVTDTQYF.

The chain recombines TRBV27 with TRBJ1-2; perhaps TRBD1 as D (5 bases). Germline V CDR1 and CDR2: MNHEY, SMNVEV (reference sequence). This CDR3 is 18 amino acids long. V was clipped by 1 base and J by 1 base, with 19 bases between them. This CDR3 is CASSLFPLSREDNYGYTF. The CDR3 DNA follows: TGTGCCAGCAGTTTATTCCCCCTCTCCAGGGAAGATAACTATGGCTACACCTTC.